This T cell receptor beta chain was identified during a study of CD8 T cells in Susac syndrome. cDNA came from about 0.5 to 1 ug RNA primed by random hexamers. One entry per CDR3 protein results from TCRdb running MiXCR on the immunoSEQ multiplex PCR reads. The sample shows around 170,000 distinct CDR3 sequences, more than 95% of them seen only once. Per germline, CDR1 MDHEN and CDR2 SYDVKM. The trim removed 5 bases at V and 0 bases at J, leaving 10 bases unmatched. The CDR3 is made up of 17 amino acids. This chain links TRBV28 with TRBJ2-3; TRBD2 aligns across 8 bases. The receptor was isolated from a human donor with Susac syndrome. What was sequenced was CD4+ T cells from PBMCs. In DNA, the CDR3 is TGTGCCAGCAGTCCCCCCGGACTAGCATCTAGCACAGATACGCAGTATTTT. Translation: CASSPPGLASSTDTQYF.